The subject of this entry is one T cell receptor beta chain. No antigen is known for it. No quality values exist for individual bases; no much larger clone is one base distant. This entry belongs to a study of PD-1 blockade in classical Hodgkin lymphoma (dated by TCRdb to between 2020 and 2021). Study-wide context: Nivolumab dosing was 3 mg/kg intravenously every 2 weeks, continuing until either disease progression or unacceptable toxicity. The study used CyTOF and TCR beta sequencing to define a peripheral blood immune signature of response to PD-1 blockade in classical Hodgkin lymphoma. The paper's findings and limits, for the study overall: CD4+ but not CD8+ TCR diversity rose significantly by C4D1 (p=0.0027 vs p=0.16), most apparent in complete responders (p=0.02). Patients starting nivolumab less than 1 year after ASCT had lower diversity and were excluded from later analyses to avoid confounding by immune reconstitution. Baseline TCR diversity was reported as lower in newly diagnosed patients than in healthy donors, and lower still in relapsed/refractory patients. The study was restricted to a single clinical trial cohort, and the causes of repertoire differences, possibly disease activity or prior therapy, were left undefined. Trial patients with a complete response had baseline diversity similar to that of newly diagnosed patients, while partial responders and progressors had significantly lower diversity.

Genomic DNA was isolated using the Qiagen DNeasy kit from unsorted PBMCs as well as from negatively selected CD4+ and CD8+ fractions. TCR beta CDR3 regions were amplified by immunoSEQ multiplex PCR using primers annealing to V and J segments. A synthetic immune receptor repertoire was used to minimize amplification bias, and any remaining bias was removed computationally after sequencing. As for how the authors treated the data: Custom Python scripts were used to quantify repertoire diversity as the Shannon entropy index. The unsorted, CD4+ and CD8+ repertoires were each analyzed separately, with the exception of combined analyses, where CD4+ and CD8+ sequences were merged in silico. A clone counted as expanded when the clone's frequency after treatment rose at least 2-fold relative to C1D1, and clones undetected at baseline were given a pseudocount of 0.5. Clones with 0 or 1 copy at C1D1 were classified as singleton clones, and clones with 2 or more copies were classified as non-singleton clones. Clones expanded in unsorted samples were annotated as CD4+, CD8+ or unknown by matching protein sequences in sorted samples from the same patient. Wilcoxon tests on paired samples were used to test diversity changes from C1D1 to C4D1. TCRdb retrieved this table from immuneACCESS and kept in-frame rearrangements only. Not all clones are present; in checked studies, unresolved V genes account for under half, and no reason is known for the remainder. V, J and clone size are taken as reported in that table, and D and trimming were inferred from the DNA itself. For this sample there are about 94,000 clones; about 88% appear just once. Around 11% of the sample rests with the top ten.

CDR1 and CDR2 were assigned from the germline V gene (reference sequence) as LNHDA and SQIVND. Trimming takes 6 bases from V and 1 base from J, and the germline ends sit 18 bases apart. Inclusive of the bounding cysteine and phenylalanine, the CDR3 is 16 residues long. Left in the record is the CDR3 DNA by itself, 48 bases read in frame from the first base. In the paper's terms, the time point label means: cycle 2 day 1 (C2D1) of nivolumab. Every trial patient had relapsed following autologous stem cell transplantation, and prior brentuximab vedotin exposure was what differed among cohorts A, B and C. The trial cohort included roughly 60 patients with relapsed/refractory classical Hodgkin lymphoma, and each patient had a best overall response of complete response, partial response or progressive disease. Single-agent nivolumab was administered to trial patients in the multi-cohort phase II CheckMate 205 trial. Best overall response was determined by an independent review committee according to the 2007 International Working Group response criteria. Trial PBMCs were collected immediately before nivolumab initiation (C1D1) and during therapy at cycle 2 day 1 and cycle 4 day 1. After peripheral blood was drawn into 8 mL Vacutainer Cell Preparation Tubes, PBMCs were isolated by centrifugation and then cryopreserved.

The source material was peripheral blood mononuclear cells (PBMCs), sampled before the second cycle of nivolumab. Here the chain combines TRBV19 and TRBJ1-2, and possibly TRBD1, on 5 matching bases. This receptor was taken from a human donor with classical Hodgkin lymphoma. The CDR3 sequence is CASRSIGTEINYGYTF. The DNA sequence is TGTGCCAGTAGGTCGATCGGGACGGAAATTAACTATGGCTACACCTTC.